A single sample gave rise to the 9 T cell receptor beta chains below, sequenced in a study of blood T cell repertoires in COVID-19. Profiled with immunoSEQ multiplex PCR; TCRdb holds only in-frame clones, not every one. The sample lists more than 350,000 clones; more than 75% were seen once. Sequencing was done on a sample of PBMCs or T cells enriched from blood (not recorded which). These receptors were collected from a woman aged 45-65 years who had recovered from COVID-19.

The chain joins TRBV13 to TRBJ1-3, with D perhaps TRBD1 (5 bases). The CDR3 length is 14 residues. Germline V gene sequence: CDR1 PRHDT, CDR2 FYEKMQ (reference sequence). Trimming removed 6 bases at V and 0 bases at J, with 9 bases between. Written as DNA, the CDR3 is TGTGCCAGCAGTTTCAGGGTCTCTGGAAACACCATATATTTT. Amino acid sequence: CASSFRVSGNTIYF.

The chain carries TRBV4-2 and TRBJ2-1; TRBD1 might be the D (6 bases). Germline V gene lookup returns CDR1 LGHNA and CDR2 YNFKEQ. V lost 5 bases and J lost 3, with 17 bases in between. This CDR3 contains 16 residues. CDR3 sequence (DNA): TGTGCCAGCAGCGCCGGGACACGCGTTGACTACAATGAGCAGTTCTTC. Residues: CASSAGTRVDYNEQFF.

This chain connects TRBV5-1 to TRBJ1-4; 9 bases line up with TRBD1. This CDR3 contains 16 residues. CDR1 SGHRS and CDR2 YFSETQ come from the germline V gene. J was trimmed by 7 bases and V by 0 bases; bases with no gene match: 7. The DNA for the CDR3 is TGCGCCAGCAGCTTGGATGGACAGGGGTTTTCTGAAAAACTGTTTTTT. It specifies CASSLDGQGFSEKLFF.

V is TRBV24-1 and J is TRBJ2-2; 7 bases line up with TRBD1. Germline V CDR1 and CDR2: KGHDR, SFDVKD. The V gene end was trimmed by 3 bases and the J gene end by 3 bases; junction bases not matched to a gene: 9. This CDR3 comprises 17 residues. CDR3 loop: CATSDPNRDSYTGELFF. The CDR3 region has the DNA TGTGCCACCAGTGATCCTAACCGGGACAGCTACACCGGGGAGCTGTTTTTT.

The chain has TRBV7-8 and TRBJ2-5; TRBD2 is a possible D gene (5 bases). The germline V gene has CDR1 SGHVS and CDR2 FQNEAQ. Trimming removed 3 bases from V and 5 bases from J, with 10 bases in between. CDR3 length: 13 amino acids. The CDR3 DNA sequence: TGTGCCAGCAGCTTTGAGGGCAGGGAGACCCAGTACTTC. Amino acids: CASSFEGRETQYF.

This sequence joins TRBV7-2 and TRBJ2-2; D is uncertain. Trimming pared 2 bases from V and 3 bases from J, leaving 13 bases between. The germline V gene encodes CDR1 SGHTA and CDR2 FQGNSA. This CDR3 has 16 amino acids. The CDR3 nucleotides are TGTGCCAGCAGCTTACTGAGAATAATGGACACCGGGGAGCTGTTTTTT. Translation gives CASSLLRIMDTGELFF. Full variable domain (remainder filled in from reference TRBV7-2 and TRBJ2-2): GAGVSQSPSNKVTEKGKDVELRCDPISGHTALYWYRQSLGQGLEFLIYFQGNSAPDKSGLPSDRFSAERTGGSVSTLTIQRTQQEDSAVYLCASSLLRIMDTGELFFGEGSRLTVL.

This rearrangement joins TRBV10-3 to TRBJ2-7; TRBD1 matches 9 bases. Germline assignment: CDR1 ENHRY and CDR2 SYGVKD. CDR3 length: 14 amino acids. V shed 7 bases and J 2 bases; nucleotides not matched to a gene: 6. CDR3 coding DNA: TGTGCCATCACTCCGGGACAGGGTACCTACGAGCAGTACTTC. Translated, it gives CAITPGQGTYEQYF.

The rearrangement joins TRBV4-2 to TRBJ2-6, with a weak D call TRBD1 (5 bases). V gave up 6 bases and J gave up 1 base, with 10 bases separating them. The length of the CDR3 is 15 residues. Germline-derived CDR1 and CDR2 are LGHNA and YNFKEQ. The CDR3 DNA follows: TGTGCCAGCAGTTTCAGGGAATCTGGGGCCAACGTCCTGACTTTC. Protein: CASSFRESGANVLTF.

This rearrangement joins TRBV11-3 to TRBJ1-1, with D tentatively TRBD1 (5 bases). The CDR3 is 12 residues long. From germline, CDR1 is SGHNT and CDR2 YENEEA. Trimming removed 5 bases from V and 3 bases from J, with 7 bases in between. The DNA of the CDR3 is TGTGCCAGCAGCAGGGGTGACACTGAAGCTTTCTTT. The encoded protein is CASSRGDTEAFF.